This T cell receptor beta chain is drawn from a study of vaccination and CD4 T cells after COVID-19. Across the whole study: Drawing of post-COVID samples took place a median roughly 95 days after diagnosis (range 35 to 161). The cells were exposed to overlapping spike peptides originating from SARS-CoV-2, HCoV-NL63, HCoV-OC43 and HCoV-229E for stimulation.

This clonotype appeared a few times. Its antigen is unidentified. Treatment indicated: approximately 9-day PBMC culture with coronavirus spike peptide pools or control peptides (ViraFEST assay). Antigen-specific T cell expansion with peptide pools preceded TCR sequencing in the ViraFEST approach. PBMC cultures, at 1.5 million to 2.5 million cells per well, received 8.5 to 10 IU/ml IL-2 and about 10 ug/ml peptide pools. The Oncomine TCR Beta short-read assay generated sequence data from the DNA of cultured CD4+ T cells. One entry per CDR3 protein results from TCRdb running MiXCR on the PCR reads. Of under 15,000 distinct CDR3 sequences listed, about 30% are singletons. The material sequenced was cultured CD4+ T cells from blood. The receptor comes from a human donor with COVID-19.

Written as DNA, the CDR3 is TGTGCCAGCAGCTTGTTCTCAGCTCAAGAGACCCAGTACTTC. This translates into CASSLFSAQETQYF. This chain uses TRBV7-6 with TRBJ2-5; D is uncertain. CDR1 is SGHVS, CDR2 FNYEAQ, per germline. The V end was cut by 3 bases, the J end by 2 bases, with 10 bases between. The CDR3 contains 14 residues.